These 5 T cell receptor beta chains share one sample of origin, sequenced in a study of blood T cells in healthy people across ages. Sample-barcoded 5' priming and a J-beta primer mix drove a second PCR of about 6 to 11 cycles. TCRdb passed the 5' RACE reads through MiXCR, listing each CDR3 protein once. The table lists over 600,000 distinct CDR3 sequences, roughly 43% of them singletons. Input material: blood. The receptors shown here come from a man older than 75 in good health.

The J gene is TRBJ2-3, the V gene TRBV6-4; 8 nucleotides line up with TRBD2. Trimming at V came to 10 bases and at J to 6 bases, leaving 9 bases not matched to a gene. The CDR3 runs to 13 residues. Germline V gene data show CDR1 as MRHNA and CDR2 as SNTAGT. CDR3: CATSGTRGDTQYF. The CDR3 DNA is TGTGCCACGTCCGGGACTAGGGGGGATACGCAGTATTTT.

The chain has TRBV6-2 or TRBV6-3 and TRBJ2-7; D not resolved. The CDR3 spans 16 residues. Trimming cost V 0 bases and J 1 base, with 13 bases left between them. Germline V gene lookup returns CDR1 MNHEY and CDR2 SVGEGT. CDR3 amino acids: CASSYSIDLGSYEQYF. The CDR3 DNA is TGTGCCAGCAGTTACTCGATTGATCTCGGGTCCTACGAGCAGTACTTC.

This rearrangement joins TRBV6-5 to TRBJ2-5; D gene ambiguous. V was shortened by 0 bases and J by 7 bases, with 18 bases between the two germline ends. The CDR3 is 16 amino acids. Germline V gives CDR1 MNHEY, CDR2 SVGAGI. The CDR3 coding sequence is TGTGCCAGCAGTTACTCGATTTCACCATCTACCGGGACCCAGTACTTC. As protein: CASSYSISPSTGTQYF.

The chain is built from TRBV30 and TRBJ2-7; D uncertain. The V end was cut by 5 bases, the J end by 3 bases, with 14 bases between. This CDR3 is 13 amino acids long. Looked up from germline, CDR1 is GTSNPN and CDR2 is SVGIG (reference sequence). CDR3 in amino acids: CAWGRSMNYEQYF. The CDR3 DNA is TGTGCCTGGGGGCGGTCTATGAACTACGAGCAGTACTTC.

The chain has TRBV5-1 and TRBJ2-2, with TRBD2 identical over 10 bases. Germline lookup yields CDR1 SGHRS and CDR2 YFSETQ. The CDR3 covers 15 residues. The ends lost 4 bases at V and 2 bases at J; junction bases unmatched: 2. CDR3 bases: TGCGCCAGCAGCCGGACTAGCGGAAACACCGGGGAGCTGTTTTTT. Protein sequence: CASSRTSGNTGELFF.